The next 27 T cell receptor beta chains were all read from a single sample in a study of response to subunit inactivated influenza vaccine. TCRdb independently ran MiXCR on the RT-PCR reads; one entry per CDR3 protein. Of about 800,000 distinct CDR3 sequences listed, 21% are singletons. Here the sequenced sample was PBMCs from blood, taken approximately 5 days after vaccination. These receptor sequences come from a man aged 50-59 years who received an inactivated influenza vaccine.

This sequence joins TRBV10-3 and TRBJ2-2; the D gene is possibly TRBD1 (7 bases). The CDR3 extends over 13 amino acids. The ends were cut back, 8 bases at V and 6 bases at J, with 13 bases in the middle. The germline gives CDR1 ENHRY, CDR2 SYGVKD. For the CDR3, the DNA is TGTGCCATCGGAGGGGGCCCACCCGGGGAGCTGTTTTTT. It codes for CAIGGGPPGELFF.

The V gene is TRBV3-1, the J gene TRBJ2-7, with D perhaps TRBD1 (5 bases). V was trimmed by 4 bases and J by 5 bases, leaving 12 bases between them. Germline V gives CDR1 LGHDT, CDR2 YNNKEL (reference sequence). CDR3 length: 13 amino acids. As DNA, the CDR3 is TGTGCCAGCAGCCCGCTCCCAGGGCACGAGCAGTACTTC. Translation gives CASSPLPGHEQYF.

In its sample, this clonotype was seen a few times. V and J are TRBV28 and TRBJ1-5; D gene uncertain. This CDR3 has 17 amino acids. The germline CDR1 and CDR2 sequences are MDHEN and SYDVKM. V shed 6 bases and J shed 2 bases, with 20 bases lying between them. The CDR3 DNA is TGTGCCAGCAGCCTATTGGGGTACAGCAGAGGCAATCAGCCCCAGCATTTT. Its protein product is CASSLLGYSRGNQPQHF.

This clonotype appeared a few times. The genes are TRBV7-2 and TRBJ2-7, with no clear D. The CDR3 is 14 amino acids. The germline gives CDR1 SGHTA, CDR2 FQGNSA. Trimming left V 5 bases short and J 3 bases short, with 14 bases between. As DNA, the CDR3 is TGTGCCAGCAGCGAGAGATGGGTGGGCTACGAGCAGTACTTC. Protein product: CASSERWVGYEQYF.

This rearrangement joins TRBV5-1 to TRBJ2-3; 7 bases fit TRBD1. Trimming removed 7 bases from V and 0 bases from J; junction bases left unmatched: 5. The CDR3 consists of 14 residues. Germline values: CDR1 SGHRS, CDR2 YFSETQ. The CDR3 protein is CASEQGISTDTQYF. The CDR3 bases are TGCGCCAGCGAACAGGGGATAAGCACAGATACGCAGTATTTT.

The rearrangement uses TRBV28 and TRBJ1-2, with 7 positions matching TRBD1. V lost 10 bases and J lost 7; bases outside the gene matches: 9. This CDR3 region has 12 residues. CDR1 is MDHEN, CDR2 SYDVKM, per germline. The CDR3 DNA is TGTGCCACGTCGACAGGGTCCGGTGGCTACACCTTC. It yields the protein CATSTGSGGYTF.

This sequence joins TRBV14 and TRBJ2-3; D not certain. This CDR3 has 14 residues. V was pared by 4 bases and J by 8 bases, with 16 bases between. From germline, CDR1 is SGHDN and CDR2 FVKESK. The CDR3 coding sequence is TGTGCCAGCAGCCCTAGGACCTCGGCGGTTACGCAGTATTTT. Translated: CASSPRTSAVTQYF. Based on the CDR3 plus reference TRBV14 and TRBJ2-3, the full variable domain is EAGVTQFPSHSVIEKGQTVTLRCDPISGHDNLYWYRRVMGKEIKFLLHFVKESKQDESGMPNNRFLAERTGGTYSTLKVQPAELEDSGVYFCASSPRTSAVTQYFGPGTRLTVL.

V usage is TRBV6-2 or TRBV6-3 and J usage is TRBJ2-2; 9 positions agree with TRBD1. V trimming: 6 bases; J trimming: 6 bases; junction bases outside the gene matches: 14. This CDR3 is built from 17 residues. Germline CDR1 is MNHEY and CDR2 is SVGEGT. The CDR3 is CASRIAGTGTGSGELFF. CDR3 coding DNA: TGTGCCAGCAGAATAGCCGGGACAGGGACGGGTTCCGGGGAGCTGTTTTTT.

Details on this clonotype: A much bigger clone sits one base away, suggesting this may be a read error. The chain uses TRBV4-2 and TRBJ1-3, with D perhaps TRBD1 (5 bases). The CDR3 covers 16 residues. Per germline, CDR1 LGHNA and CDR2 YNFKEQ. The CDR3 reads CASSQEPQDSGNTICF. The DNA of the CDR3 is TGTGCCAGCAGCCAAGAACCACAGGACTCTGGAAACACCATATGTTTT.

The DNA of the CDR3 is TGCGCCAGCAGCTACACCCCGACGGTTTCTAATGAAAAACTGTTTTTT. Translating it yields CASSYTPTVSNEKLFF. V and J are TRBV5-1 and TRBJ1-4; D gene ambiguous. The CDR3 spans 16 residues. Trimming removed 3 bases at V and 3 bases at J, with 15 bases between. Germline V gene data show CDR1 as SGHRS and CDR2 as YFSETQ.

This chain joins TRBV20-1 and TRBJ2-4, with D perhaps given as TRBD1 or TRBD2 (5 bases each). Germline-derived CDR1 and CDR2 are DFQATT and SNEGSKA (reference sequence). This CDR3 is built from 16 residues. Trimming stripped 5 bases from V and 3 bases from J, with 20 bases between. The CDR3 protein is CSAPDMGGEGKNIQYF. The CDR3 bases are TGCAGTGCTCCGGACATGGGTGGTGAGGGCAAAAACATTCAGTACTTC.

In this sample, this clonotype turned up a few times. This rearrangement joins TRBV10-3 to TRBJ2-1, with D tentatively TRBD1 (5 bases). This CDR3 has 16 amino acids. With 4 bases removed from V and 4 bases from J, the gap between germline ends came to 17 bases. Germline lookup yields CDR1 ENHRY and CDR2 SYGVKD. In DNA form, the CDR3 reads TGTGCCATCAGTGTCGGCTGGCAGGGTGAATACAATGAGCAGTTCTTC. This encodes CAISVGWQGEYNEQFF.

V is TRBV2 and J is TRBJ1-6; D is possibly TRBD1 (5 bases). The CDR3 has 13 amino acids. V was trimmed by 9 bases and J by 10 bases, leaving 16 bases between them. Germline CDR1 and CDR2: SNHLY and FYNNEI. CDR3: CASELGVQSPLHF. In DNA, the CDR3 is TGTGCCAGTGAATTAGGGGTACAATCACCCCTCCACTTT.

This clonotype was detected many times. CDR3 sequence: CASSLIETQYF. The CDR3 bases are TGTGCCAGCAGCTTGATAGAGACCCAGTACTTC. The gene calls are TRBV5-5 and TRBJ2-5; D remains ambiguous. The germline CDR1 and CDR2 sequences are SGHKS and YYEKEE (reference sequence). Trimming cost V 1 base and J 4 bases, with 2 bases left between them. The length of the CDR3 is 11 residues. Supplemented by reference TRBV5-5 and TRBJ2-5, the full variable domain reads DAGVTQSPTHLIKTRGQQVTLRCSPISGHKSVSWYQQVLGQGPQFIFQYYEKEERGRGNFPDRFSARQFPNYSSELNVNALLLGDSALYLCASSLIETQYFGPGTRLLVL.

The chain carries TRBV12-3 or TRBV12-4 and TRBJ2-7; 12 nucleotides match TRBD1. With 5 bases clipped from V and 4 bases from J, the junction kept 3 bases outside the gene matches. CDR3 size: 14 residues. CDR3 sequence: CASSGTGGFYEQYF. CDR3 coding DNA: TGTGCCAGCAGTGGGACAGGGGGCTTTTACGAGCAGTACTTC.

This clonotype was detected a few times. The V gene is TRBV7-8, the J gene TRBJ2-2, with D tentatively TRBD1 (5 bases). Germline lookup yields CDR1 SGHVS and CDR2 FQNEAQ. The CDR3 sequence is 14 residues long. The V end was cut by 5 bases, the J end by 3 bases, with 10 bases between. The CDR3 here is CASSRDRYTGELFF. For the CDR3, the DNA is TGTGCCAGCAGCCGCGACAGATACACCGGGGAGCTGTTTTTT.

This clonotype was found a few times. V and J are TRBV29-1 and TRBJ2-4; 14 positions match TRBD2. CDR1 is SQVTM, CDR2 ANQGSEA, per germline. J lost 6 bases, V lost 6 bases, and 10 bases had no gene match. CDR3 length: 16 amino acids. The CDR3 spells CSVLLSGLAGANIQYF. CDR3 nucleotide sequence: TGCAGCGTGCTCCTATCGGGACTAGCGGGAGCAAACATTCAGTACTTC. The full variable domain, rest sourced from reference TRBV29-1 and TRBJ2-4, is SAVISQKPSRDICQRGTSLTIQCQVDSQVTMMFWYRQQPGQSLTLIATANQGSEATYESGFVIDKFPISRPNLTFSTLTVSNMSPEDSSIYLCSVLLSGLAGANIQYFGAGTRLSVL.

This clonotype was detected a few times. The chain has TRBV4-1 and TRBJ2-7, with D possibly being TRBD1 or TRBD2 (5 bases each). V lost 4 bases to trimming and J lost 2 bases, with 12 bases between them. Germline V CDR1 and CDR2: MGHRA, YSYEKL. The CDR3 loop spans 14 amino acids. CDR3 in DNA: TGCGCCAGCAGCCGACGGGACGGGGCCTACGAGCAGTACTTC. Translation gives CASSRRDGAYEQYF.

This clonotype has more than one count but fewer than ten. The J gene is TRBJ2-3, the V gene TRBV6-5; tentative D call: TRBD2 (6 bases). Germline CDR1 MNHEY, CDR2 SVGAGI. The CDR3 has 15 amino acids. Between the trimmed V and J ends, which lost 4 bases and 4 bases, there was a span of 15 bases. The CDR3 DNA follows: TGTGCCAGCAGTTCCTCATATTGGGGGGCAGATACGCAGTATTTT. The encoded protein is CASSSSYWGADTQYF.

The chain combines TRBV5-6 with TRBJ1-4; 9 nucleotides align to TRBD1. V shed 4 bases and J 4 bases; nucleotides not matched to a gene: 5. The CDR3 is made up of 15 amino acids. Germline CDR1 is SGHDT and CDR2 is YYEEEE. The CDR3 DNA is TGTGCCAGCAGCATCGGGACAGGGATTAATGAAAAACTGTTTTTT. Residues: CASSIGTGINEKLFF.

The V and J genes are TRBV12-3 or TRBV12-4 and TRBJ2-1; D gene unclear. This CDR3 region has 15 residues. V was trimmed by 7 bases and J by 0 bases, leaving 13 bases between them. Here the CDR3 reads CASNIRSSSYNEQFF. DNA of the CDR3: TGTGCCAGCAATATACGGTCTAGCTCCTACAATGAGCAGTTCTTC.

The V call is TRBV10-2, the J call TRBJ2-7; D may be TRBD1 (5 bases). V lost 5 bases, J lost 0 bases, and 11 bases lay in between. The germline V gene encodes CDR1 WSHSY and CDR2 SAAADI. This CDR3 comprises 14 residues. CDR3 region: CASSPKRGSYEQYF. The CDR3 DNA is TGCGCCAGCAGTCCAAAAAGGGGCTCCTACGAGCAGTACTTC.

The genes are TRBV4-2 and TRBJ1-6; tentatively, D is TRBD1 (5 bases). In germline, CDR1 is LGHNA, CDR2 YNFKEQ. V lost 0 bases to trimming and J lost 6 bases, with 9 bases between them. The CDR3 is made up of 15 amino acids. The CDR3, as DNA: TGTGCCAGCAGCCAAGACCAGGGTCTTAATTCACCCCTCCACTTT. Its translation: CASSQDQGLNSPLHF.

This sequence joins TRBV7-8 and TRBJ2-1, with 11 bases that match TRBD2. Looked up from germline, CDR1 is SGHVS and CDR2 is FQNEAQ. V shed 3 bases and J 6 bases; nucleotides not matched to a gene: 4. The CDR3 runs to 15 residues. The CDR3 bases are TGTGCCAGCAGCTTGAATAGCGGGGGGGCCAATGAGCAGTTCTTC. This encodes CASSLNSGGANEQFF.

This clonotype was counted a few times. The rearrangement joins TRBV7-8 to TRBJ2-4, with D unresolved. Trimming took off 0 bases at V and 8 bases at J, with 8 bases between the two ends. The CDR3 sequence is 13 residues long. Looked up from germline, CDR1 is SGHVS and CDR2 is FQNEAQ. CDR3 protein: CASSLAWQDIQYF. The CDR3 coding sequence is TGTGCCAGCAGCTTAGCCTGGCAAGACATTCAGTACTTC.

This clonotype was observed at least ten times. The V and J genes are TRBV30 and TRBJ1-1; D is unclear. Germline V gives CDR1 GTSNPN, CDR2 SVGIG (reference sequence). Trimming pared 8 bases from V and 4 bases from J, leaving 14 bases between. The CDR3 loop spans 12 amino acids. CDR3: CAHAGSGTEAFF. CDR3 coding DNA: TGTGCCCACGCGGGATCGGGCACTGAAGCTTTCTTT.

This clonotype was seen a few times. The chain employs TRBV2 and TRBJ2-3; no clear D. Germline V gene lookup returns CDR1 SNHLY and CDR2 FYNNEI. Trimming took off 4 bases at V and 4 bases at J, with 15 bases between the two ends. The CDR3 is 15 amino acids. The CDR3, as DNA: TGTGCCAGCAGTGGGCGCCAGCGCGAGTCAGATACGCAGTATTTT. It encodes CASSGRQRESDTQYF.